A single sample is the source of the 8 T cell receptor beta chains below, sequenced in a study of shared clonotypes between healthy human individuals. Cells designated naive CD8 were CD45RO-negative and were positively selected for CCR7, with terminally differentiated effector memory CD45RA+ cells excluded. Generated by immunoSEQ multiplex PCR, the TCRdb table keeps only in-frame clones and is missing some. The repertoire holds about 2,200,000 clones, with 90% to 95% as singletons. What was sequenced was naive CD8+ T cells from PBMCs. The source of these receptors is a man aged 18 to 29 in good health. Some clones in this sample may be carry-over from other donors' samples.

J is TRBJ2-6 and V is TRBV4-2; D is undetermined. This CDR3 has 16 amino acids. V was shortened by 2 bases and J by 2 bases, with 10 bases between the two germline ends. Germline loops: CDR1 LGHNA, CDR2 YNFKEQ. The CDR3 coding sequence is TGTGCCAGCAGCCAAAGAAAAGATCCTGGGGCCAACGTCCTGACTTTC. It encodes CASSQRKDPGANVLTF.

V gene TRBV9 combines with J gene TRBJ2-3; 9 nucleotides agree with TRBD1. V shed 3 bases and J 5 bases; nucleotides not matched to a gene: 10. The CDR3 is 16 amino acids. Germline CDR1 SGDLS, CDR2 YYNGEE. This chain's CDR3 is CASSGRDRVWEDTQYF. CDR3 DNA sequence: TGTGCCAGCAGCGGCCGGGACAGGGTGTGGGAAGATACGCAGTATTTT.

This clone was recorded a few times. This chain links TRBV4-1 with TRBJ2-7, with 7 bases that match TRBD2. Trimming took 4 bases from V and 0 from J; bases not matched to a gene: 9. This CDR3 has 16 residues. Germline loops: CDR1 MGHRA, CDR2 YSYEKL. CDR3 amino acids: CASSPTPGTISYEQYF. CDR3 sequence (DNA): TGCGCCAGCAGCCCAACCCCCGGGACTATCTCCTACGAGCAGTACTTC.

This rearrangement joins TRBV27 to TRBJ2-7, with D hard to call. The CDR3 sequence is 14 residues long. Germline V gene sequence: CDR1 MNHEY, CDR2 SMNVEV (reference sequence). V was shortened by 0 bases and J by 3 bases, with 9 bases between the two germline ends. This chain's CDR3 is CASSLSVSYYEQYF. The CDR3 region has the DNA TGTGCCAGCAGTTTATCGGTCAGTTACTACGAGCAGTACTTC.

This clone was found once. This chain joins TRBV30 and TRBJ2-3; no clear D gene. Germline V gives CDR1 GTSNPN, CDR2 SVGIG (reference sequence). CDR3 length: 15 amino acids. V was trimmed by 0 bases and J by 2 bases, leaving 12 bases between them. In DNA, the CDR3 is TGTGCCTGGAGTGTTACAGCCTGGGTCACAGATACGCAGTATTTT. It translates to CAWSVTAWVTDTQYF.

The chain has TRBV11-2 and TRBJ2-2, with TRBD2 identical over 14 bases. The CDR3 runs 17 residues. V was pared by 5 bases and J by 5 bases, with 7 bases of the junction left unmatched. CDR1 and CDR2 (germline): SGHAT, FQNNGV. CDR3 protein: CASSPGTSGSITGELFF. DNA for the CDR3: TGTGCCAGCAGCCCCGGGACTAGCGGGAGTATTACCGGGGAGCTGTTTTTT.

This chain links TRBV9 with TRBJ2-3; tentatively, D is TRBD1 (5 bases). Germline V gene sequence: CDR1 SGDLS, CDR2 YYNGEE. CDR3 length: 15 residues. Trimming cost V 0 bases and J 5 bases, with 13 bases left between them. The CDR3: CASSVDVQVGDTQYF. Written as DNA, the CDR3 is TGTGCCAGCAGCGTAGATGTACAGGTTGGAGATACGCAGTATTTT. The entire variable domain, with the rest obtained from reference TRBV9 and TRBJ2-3, is as follows: DSGVTQTPKHLITATGQRVTLRCSPRSGDLSVYWYQQSLDQGLQFLIQYYNGEERAKGNILERFSAQQFPDLHSELNLSSLELGDSALYFCASSVDVQVGDTQYFGPGTRLTVL.

This clone was seen a single time. This chain uses TRBV7-3 with TRBJ2-7; 8 bases fit TRBD2. Germline V gives CDR1 SGHTA, CDR2 FQGTGA. The CDR3 covers 13 residues. The V gene end was trimmed by 5 bases and the J gene end by 6 bases; junction bases not matched to a gene: 6. The chain's CDR3 is CASSRNSGGEQYF. CDR3 nucleotides: TGTGCCAGCAGCCGCAACAGCGGGGGCGAGCAGTACTTC.